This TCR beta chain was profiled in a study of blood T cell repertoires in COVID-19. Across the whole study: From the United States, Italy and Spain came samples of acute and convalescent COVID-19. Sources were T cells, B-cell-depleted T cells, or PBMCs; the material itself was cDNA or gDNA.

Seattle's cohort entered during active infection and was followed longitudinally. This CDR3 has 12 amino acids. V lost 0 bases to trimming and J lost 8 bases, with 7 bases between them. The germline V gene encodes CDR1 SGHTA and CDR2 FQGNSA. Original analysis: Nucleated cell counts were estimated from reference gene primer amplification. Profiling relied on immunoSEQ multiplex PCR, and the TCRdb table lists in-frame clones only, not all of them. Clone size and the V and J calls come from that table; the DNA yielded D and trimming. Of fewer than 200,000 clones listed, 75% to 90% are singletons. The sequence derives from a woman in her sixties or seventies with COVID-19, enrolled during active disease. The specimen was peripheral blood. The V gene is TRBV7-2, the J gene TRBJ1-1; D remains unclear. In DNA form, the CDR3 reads TGTGCCAGCAGCTTAGCAGTTGCGGAAGCTTTCTTT. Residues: CASSLAVAEAFF.